The T cell receptor beta chain described here comes from a study of response to subunit inactivated influenza vaccine. Using its own MiXCR run on the RT-PCR reads, TCRdb lists one record per CDR3 protein. The table lists approximately 520,000 distinct CDR3 sequences, about 25% of them singletons. The specimen comprised CD4+ T cells sorted from PBMCs, sampled about 5 days after vaccination. This receptor was obtained from a man aged 50-60 years who received an inactivated influenza vaccine.

The CDR3: CASSTRTTRNGSPLHF. In DNA, the CDR3 is TGTGCCAGCAGCACCCGAACGACACGGAATGGTTCACCCCTCCACTTT. The rearrangement links TRBV7-2 to TRBJ1-6; D gene uncertain. Trimming stripped 5 bases from V and 9 bases from J, with 20 bases between. CDR1 and CDR2 (germline): SGHTA, FQGNSA. CDR3 length: 16 amino acids.